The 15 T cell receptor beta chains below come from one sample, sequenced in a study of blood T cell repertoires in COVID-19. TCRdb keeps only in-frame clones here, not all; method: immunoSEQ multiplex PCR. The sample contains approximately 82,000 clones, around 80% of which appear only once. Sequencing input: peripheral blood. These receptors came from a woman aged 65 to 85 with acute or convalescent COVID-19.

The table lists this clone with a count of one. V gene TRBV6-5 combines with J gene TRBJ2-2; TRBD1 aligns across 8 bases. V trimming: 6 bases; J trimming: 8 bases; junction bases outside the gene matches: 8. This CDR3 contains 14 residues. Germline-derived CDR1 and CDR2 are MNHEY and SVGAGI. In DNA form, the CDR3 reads TGTGCCAGCAGCAAGGACAGGGAGGCTGGGGAGCTGTTTTTT. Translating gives CASSKDREAGELFF.

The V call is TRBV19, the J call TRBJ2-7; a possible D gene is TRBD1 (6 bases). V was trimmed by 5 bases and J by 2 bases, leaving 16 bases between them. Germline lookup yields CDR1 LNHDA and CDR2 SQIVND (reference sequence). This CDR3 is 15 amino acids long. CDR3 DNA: TGTGCCAGTAGTGGTCCGAAGACAGGAGCCTACGAGCAGTACTTC. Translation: CASSGPKTGAYEQYF.

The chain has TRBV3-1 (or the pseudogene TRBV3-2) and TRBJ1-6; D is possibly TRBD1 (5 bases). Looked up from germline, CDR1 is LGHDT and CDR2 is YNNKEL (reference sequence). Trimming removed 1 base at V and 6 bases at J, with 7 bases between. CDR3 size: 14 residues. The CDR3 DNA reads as TGTGCCAGCAGCCAAGTCCAGGGTAATTCACCCCTCCACTTT. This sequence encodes CASSQVQGNSPLHF.

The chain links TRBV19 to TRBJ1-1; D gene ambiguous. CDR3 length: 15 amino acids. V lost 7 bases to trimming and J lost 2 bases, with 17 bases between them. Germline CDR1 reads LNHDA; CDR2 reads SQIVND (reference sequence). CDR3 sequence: CASTLGGSSNTEAFF. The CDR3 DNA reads TGTGCCAGTACCCTGGGAGGGTCCTCTAACACTGAAGCTTTCTTT.

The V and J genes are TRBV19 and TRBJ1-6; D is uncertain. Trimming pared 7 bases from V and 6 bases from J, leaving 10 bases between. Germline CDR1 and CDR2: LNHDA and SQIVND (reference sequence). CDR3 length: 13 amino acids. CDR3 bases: TGTGCCAGTAAGAGAGACTCTAATTCACCCCTCCACTTT. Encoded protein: CASKRDSNSPLHF.

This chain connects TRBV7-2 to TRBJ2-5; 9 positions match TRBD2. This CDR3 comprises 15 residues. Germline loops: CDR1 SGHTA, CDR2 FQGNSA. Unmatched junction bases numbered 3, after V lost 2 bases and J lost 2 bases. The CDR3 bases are TGTGCCAGCAGCTTAAGGCTAGCGGGACAAGAGACCCAGTACTTC. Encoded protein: CASSLRLAGQETQYF.

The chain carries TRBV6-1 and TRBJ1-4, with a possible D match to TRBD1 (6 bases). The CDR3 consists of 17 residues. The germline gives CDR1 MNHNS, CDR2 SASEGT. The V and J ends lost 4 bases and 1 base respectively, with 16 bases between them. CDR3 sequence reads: CASSVGAGVGTNEKLFF. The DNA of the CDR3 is TGTGCCAGCAGTGTGGGGGCAGGGGTTGGAACTAATGAAAAACTGTTTTTT.

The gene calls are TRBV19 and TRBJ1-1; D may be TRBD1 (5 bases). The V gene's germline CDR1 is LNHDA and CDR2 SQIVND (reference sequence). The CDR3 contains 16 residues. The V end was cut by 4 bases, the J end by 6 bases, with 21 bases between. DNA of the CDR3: TGTGCCAGTAGTAACCCCGGGGGGGGACGTACGGCTGAAGCTTTCTTT. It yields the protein CASSNPGGGRTAEAFF. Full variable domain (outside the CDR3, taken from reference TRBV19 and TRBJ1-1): DGGITQSPKYLFRKEGQNVTLSCEQNLNHDAMYWYRQDPGQGLRLIYYSQIVNDFQKGDIAEGYSVSREKKESFPLTVTSAQKNPTAFYLCASSNPGGGRTAEAFFGQGTRLTVV.

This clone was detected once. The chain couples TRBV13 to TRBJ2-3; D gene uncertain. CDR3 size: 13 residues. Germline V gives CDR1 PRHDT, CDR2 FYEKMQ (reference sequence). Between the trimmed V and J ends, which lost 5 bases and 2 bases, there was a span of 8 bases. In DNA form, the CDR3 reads TGTGCCAGCAGCACCTATCACACAGATACGCAGTATTTT. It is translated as CASSTYHTDTQYF.

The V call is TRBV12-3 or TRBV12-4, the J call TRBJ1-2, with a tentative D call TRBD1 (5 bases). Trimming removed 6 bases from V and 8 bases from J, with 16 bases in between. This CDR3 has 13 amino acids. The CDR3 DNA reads TGTGCCAGCAGCCCTTTGGGGCGATCAGGCTACACCTTC. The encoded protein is CASSPLGRSGYTF.

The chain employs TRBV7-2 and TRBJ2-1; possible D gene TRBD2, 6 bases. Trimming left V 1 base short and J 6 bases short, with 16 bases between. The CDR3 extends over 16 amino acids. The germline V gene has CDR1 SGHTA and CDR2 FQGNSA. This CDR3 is CASSLVSGNWGNEQFF. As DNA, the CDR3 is TGTGCCAGCAGCTTAGTTAGCGGCAATTGGGGCAATGAGCAGTTCTTC.

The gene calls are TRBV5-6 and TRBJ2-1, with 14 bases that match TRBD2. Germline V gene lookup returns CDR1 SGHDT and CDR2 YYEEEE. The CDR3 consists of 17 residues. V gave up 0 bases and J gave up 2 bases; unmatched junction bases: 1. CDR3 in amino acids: CASSLGGLAGAYNEQFF. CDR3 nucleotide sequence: TGTGCCAGCAGCTTGGGGGGACTAGCGGGAGCCTACAATGAGCAGTTCTTC. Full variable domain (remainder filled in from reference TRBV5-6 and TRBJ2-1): DAGVTQSPTHLIKTRGQQVTLRCSPKSGHDTVSWYQQALGQGPQFIFQYYEEEERQRGNFPDRFSGHQFPNYSSELNVNALLLGDSALYLCASSLGGLAGAYNEQFFGPGTRLTVL.

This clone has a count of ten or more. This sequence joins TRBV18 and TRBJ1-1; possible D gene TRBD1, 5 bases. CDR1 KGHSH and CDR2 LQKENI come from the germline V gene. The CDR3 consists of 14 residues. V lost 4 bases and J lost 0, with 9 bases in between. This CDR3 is CASSRQNMNTEAFF. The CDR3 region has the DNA TGTGCCAGCTCACGACAGAACATGAACACTGAAGCTTTCTTT.

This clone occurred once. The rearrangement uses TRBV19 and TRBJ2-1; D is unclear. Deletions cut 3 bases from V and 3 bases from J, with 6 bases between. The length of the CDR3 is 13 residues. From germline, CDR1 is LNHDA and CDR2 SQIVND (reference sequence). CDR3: CASSIALYNEQFF. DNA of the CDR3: TGTGCCAGTAGTATCGCGCTCTACAATGAGCAGTTCTTC.

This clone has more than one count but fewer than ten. CDR3 DNA: TGTGCCACCAGCAGAGATCGGGGGGAAGCTTTCTTT. Amino acids: CATSRDRGEAFF. The V call is TRBV15, the J call TRBJ1-1; possible D gene TRBD1, 5 bases. CDR1 and CDR2 (germline): LNHNV, YYDKDF (reference sequence). The V end was cut by 0 bases, the J end by 8 bases, with 7 bases between. The CDR3 is 12 amino acids.